This T cell receptor beta chain appears in the sequencing data of a study of cytomegalovirus exposure and HLA in healthy donors. Overall study context: Of all 400 or so donors who were genotyped, 75% to 90% belonged to the Caucasian-associated ancestry cluster.

PCR primers comprised 60 Vbeta and 13 Jbeta primers. Some clones are missing from TCRdb's copy, which holds only in-frame ones; the method was immunoSEQ multiplex PCR. The sample holds 140,000 or so clones, approximately 80% seen once. About this clone: The antigen remains undetermined.

The ends were cut back, 7 bases at V and 6 bases at J, with 9 bases in the middle. Germline V gene sequence: CDR1 SNHLY, CDR2 FYNNEI. The CDR3 runs 11 residues. Study outcomes and limitations: Fewer N-insertions than the roughly 650-donor mean were reportedly shown by an Asian-associated ancestry cluster in a later analysis. An analysis that came later showed most CMV-associated TCR beta chains appearing HLA-restricted.

The receptor comes from a woman younger than 35 in good health and CMV-seropositive. The material sequenced was PBMCs. The chain recombines TRBV2 with TRBJ1-1, with a possible D match to TRBD1 (5 bases). The CDR3 DNA follows: TGTGCCAGCATACAGGCCGCTGAAGCTTTCTTT. Encoded protein: CASIQAAEAFF.